This TCR beta chain came from a study of Ad26.COV2.S vaccination and SARS-CoV-2 variants. Study observations and caveats: Reportedly, spike-specific CD8+ and CD4+ T cell responses achieved substantial breadth once vaccination had taken place.

The treatment: about 20 received Ad26.COV2.S at low or high dose, single or two shots; five or six received placebo; per-sample allocation not given. Specimens were obtained on day 63 following the first vaccine or placebo injection. As its vector, the vaccine had Ad26, which expressed Wuhan-strain SARS-CoV-2 spike. Sequenced by immunoSEQ multiplex PCR; TCRdb stores in-frame clones only, minus some. The sample holds about 350,000 clones, approximately 85% seen once. In the case of this clone: Its antigen is unidentified.

V shed 3 bases and J shed 1 base, with 12 bases lying between them. The CDR3 has 16 residues. CDR1 is MDHEN, CDR2 SYDVKM, per germline. The V call is TRBV28, the J call TRBJ2-2; the D is unclear. Sequencing was performed on peripheral blood, taken in a trial of Ad26.COV2.S vaccine versus placebo. The sequence came from a person between 18 and 60 years old who received the Ad26.COV2.S COVID-19 vaccine or a placebo. DNA for the CDR3: TGTGCCAGCAGTTTGGCATCGGCAGGGAACACCGGGGAGCTGTTTTTT. Amino acid sequence: CASSLASAGNTGELFF.